This T cell receptor (beta chain) was documented in a study of blood T cell dynamics during melanoma immunotherapy. The time point: week 3, after first cycle of checkpoint inhibitor. Prior systemic cancer therapy, immunosuppressant use and other active malignancies excluded patients. As for this clone: The antigen remains undetermined.

Sequencing was performed with immunoSEQ multiplex PCR; in TCRdb, only in-frame clones are kept and a portion is missing. The sample lists 6,000 to 8,000 clones, approximately 85% seen once, with approximately 5.1% in the top ten. Whole-study findings and limits: It remained unknown if the driving T cell clones were melanoma-specific.

This TCR was sampled from a human donor with melanoma. The sequenced sample was blood, obtained from a patient treated with checkpoint blockade.

CDR3 in DNA: TGTGCCAGCAGTACCCAGGTTCAGGGGACCCAGACCCAGTACTTC. Translating it yields CASSTQVQGTQTQYF. The chain employs TRBV2 and TRBJ2-5, with D possibly being TRBD1 (6 bases). Germline CDR1 and CDR2: SNHLY and FYNNEI. The CDR3 sequence is 15 residues long. V was trimmed by 5 bases and J by 6 bases, leaving 19 bases between them.